This T cell receptor (beta chain) came from a study of T cells of healthy individuals. A single record per CDR3 protein comes from TCRdb applying MiXCR to the 5' RACE reads. In the table there are 40,000 to 65,000 distinct CDR3 sequences, roughly 14% of which are singletons. Trimming took off 2 bases at V and 3 bases at J, with 8 bases between the two ends. The germline gives CDR1 SGDLS, CDR2 YYNGEE. The CDR3 length is 13 residues. The sample holds a few counts of this clonotype. The TCR was taken from a human donor in good health. V usage is TRBV9 and J usage is TRBJ2-5; no reliable D call. CDR3 nucleotides: TGTGCCAGCAGCGTTTACCAGGAAGAGACCCAGTACTTC. Its translation is CASSVYQEETQYF.